The present T cell receptor (beta chain) was sequenced within a study of T cells after yellow fever vaccination. TCRdb reprocessed the 5' RACE reads via MiXCR and lists one record per CDR3 protein. The sample carries hundreds of thousands of distinct CDR3 sequences, 13% recorded once. A few counts support this clonotype. The CDR3 runs to 15 residues. Trimming cost V 0 bases and J 1 base, with 6 bases left between them. From germline, CDR1 is SGHVS and CDR2 FQNEAQ. Sequencing was performed on PBMCs, taken on the day of the yellow fever booster vaccination. The receptor's source is a man under 40 who received the YFV17D yellow fever vaccine. The V gene is TRBV7-8, the J gene TRBJ2-2; no reliable D call. CDR3 coding DNA: TGTGCCAGCAGCTTAGCCAGACTGAACACCGGGGAGCTGTTTTTT. This codes for CASSLARLNTGELFF. Filled out from reference TRBV7-8 and TRBJ2-2, the complete variable domain reads GAGVSQSPRYKVAKRGQDVALRCDPISGHVSLFWYQQALGQGPEFLTYFQNEAQLDKSGLPSDRFFAERPEGSVSTLKIQRTQQEDSAVYLCASSLARLNTGELFFGEGSRLTVL.